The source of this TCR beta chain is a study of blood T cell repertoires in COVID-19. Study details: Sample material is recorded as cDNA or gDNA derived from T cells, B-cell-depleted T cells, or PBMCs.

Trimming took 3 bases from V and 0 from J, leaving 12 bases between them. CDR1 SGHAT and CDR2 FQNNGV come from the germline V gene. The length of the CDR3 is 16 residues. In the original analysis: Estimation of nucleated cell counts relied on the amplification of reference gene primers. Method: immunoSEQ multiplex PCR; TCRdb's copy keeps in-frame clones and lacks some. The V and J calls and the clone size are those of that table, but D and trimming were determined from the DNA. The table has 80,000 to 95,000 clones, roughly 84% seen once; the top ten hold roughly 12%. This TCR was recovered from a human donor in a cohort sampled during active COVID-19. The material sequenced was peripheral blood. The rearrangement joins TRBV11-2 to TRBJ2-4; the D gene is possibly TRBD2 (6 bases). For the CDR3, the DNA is TGTGCCAGCAGCTTTCTAGCGCCGTTAGCCAAAAACATTCAGTACTTC. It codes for CASSFLAPLAKNIQYF.